This TCR beta chain was documented in a study of T cell responses to AZD1222 COVID-19 vaccine. Using immunoSEQ multiplex PCR, the repertoire was profiled, and TCRdb retains in-frame clones only, with some absent. The sample shows about 100,000 clones, approximately 86% of them seen only once. Findings and limits, study-wide: Across spike, vaccine-associated CD4 TCRs were found, dominant at 160-218 and 743-854. Donors in the cohort were predominantly white British and more often female, and clonal diversity was possibly underestimated. Without day 14 samples, only post-peak T cell repertoires were studied.

This clone was recorded only once. The target antigen is unknown. This sequence was found in an adult in good health. Sequencing was performed on peripheral blood, taken on day 0 of AZD1222 vaccination.

The CDR3 coding sequence is TGTGCCAGCAGTCCAGCGGGACTATACTACACCTTC. The encoded protein is CASSPAGLYYTF. V and J are TRBV27 and TRBJ1-2; a weak D match, TRBD1 (5 bases). This CDR3 region has 12 residues. Per germline, CDR1 MNHEY and CDR2 SMNVEV (reference sequence). Trimming stripped 5 bases from V and 10 bases from J, with 14 bases between.